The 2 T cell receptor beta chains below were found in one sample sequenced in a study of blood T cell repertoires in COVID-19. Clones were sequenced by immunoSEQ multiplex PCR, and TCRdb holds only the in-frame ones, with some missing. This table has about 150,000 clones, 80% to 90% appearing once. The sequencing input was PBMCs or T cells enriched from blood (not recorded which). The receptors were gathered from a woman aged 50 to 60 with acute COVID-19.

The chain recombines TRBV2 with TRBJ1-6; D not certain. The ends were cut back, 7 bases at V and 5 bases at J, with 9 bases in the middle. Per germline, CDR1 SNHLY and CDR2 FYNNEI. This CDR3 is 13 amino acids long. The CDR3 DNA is TGTGCCAGCAAAGTTGGAGATAATTCACCCCTCCACTTT. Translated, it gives CASKVGDNSPLHF.

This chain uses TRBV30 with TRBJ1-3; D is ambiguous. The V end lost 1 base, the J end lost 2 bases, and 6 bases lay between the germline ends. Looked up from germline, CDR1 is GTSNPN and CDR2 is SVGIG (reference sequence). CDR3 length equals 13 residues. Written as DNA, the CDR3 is TGTGCCTGGAGTGGGCAAGCTGGAAACACCATATATTTT. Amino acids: CAWSGQAGNTIYF.